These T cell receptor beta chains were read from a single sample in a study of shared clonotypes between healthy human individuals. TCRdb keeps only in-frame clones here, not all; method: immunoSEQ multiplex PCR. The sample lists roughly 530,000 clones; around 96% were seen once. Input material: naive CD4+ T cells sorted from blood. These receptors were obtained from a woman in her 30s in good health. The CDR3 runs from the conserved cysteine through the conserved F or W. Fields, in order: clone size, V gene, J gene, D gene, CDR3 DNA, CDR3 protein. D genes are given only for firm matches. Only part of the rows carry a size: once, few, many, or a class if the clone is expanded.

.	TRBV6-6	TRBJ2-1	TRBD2	TGTGCCAGCAGTGGTAGCGGGAGGGCCCCCATTGAGCAGTTCTTC	CASSGSGRAPIEQFF
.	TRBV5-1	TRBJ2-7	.	TGCGCCAGCAGCCGCGGTGACAGCTGGGTGTCCTACGAGCAGTACTTC	CASSRGDSWVSYEQYF
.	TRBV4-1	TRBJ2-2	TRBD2	TGCGCCAGCAGCCAAGGAGGGAGGGTCAACACCGGGGAGCTGTTTTTT	CASSQGGRVNTGELFF
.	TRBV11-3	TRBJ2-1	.	TGTGCCAGCAGTCGTACTAGTGCCAATGGCAATGAGCAGTTCTTC	CASSRTSANGNEQFF
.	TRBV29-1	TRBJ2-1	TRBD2	TGCAGCGTCCGAAACCTCCCGACTAGCGGGGTTAACAATGAGCAGTTCTTC	CSVRNLPTSGVNNEQFF
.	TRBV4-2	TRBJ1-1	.	TGTGCCAGCAGCTTAGCTAAAGACGGGGACACTGAAGCTTTCTTT	CASSLAKDGDTEAFF
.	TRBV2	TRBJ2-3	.	TGTGCCAGCAGCCACCGGGACACAGATACGCAGTATTTT	CASSHRDTDTQYF
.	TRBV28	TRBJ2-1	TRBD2	TGTGCCAGCACCAGAAAGGGACTAAGATCTTATGATGAGCAGTTCTTC	CASTRKGLRSYDEQFF
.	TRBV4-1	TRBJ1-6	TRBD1	TGCGCCAGCAGCCAAGCAGGACAGGCCAGTTCACCCCTCCACTTT	CASSQAGQASSPLHF
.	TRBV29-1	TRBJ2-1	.	TGCAGCGCCCTCTACGACTACAATGAGCAGTTCTTC	CSALYDYNEQFF
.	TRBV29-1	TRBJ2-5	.	TGCAGCGTTCAAGGGAGTGGCGAGACCCAGTACTTC	CSVQGSGETQYF
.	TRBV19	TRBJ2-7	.	TGTGCCAGTAGACCTGTGGCCGGCGGATACTCCTACGAGCAGTACTTC	CASRPVAGGYSYEQYF
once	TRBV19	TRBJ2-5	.	TGTGCCAGTAGTTGGGGGTCCGCCCAAGAGACCCAGTACTTC	CASSWGSAQETQYF
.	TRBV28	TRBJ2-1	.	TGTGCCAGCAGTTTACAGCTTTCCTACAATGAGCAGTTCTTC	CASSLQLSYNEQFF
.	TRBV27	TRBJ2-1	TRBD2	TGTGCCAGCAGTGCGGGGAGCGGGAGCTCCTACAATGAGCAGTTCTTC	CASSAGSGSSYNEQFF
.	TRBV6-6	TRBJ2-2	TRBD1	TGTGCCAGCACCCCCTTGGACAGGGTGGGAGGGGAGCTGTTTTTT	CASTPLDRVGGELFF
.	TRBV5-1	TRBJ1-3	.	TGCGCCAGCAGATTGGACCTATACTCTGGAAACACCATATATTTT	CASRLDLYSGNTIYF
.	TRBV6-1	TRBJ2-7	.	TGTGCCAGCAGTAGTGGACAGAACTACGAGCAGTACTTC	CASSSGQNYEQYF
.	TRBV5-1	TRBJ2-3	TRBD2	TGCGCCAGCAGGGGACTAGCGGGAGGTAGCACAGATACGCAGTATTTT	CASRGLAGGSTDTQYF
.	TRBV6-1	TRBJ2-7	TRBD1	TGTGCCAGCAGGTTTGGACAGGGGGCTTACGAGCAGTACTTC	CASRFGQGAYEQYF
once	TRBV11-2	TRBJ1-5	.	TGTGCCAGCAGCTTTACGGAGACGGAGCCCCAGCATTTT	CASSFTETEPQHF
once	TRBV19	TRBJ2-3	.	TGTGCCAGTAGCAACCGACAGGAGCCAGATACGCAGTATTTT	CASSNRQEPDTQYF
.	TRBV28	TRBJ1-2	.	TGTGCCAGCAGTCAACAGGGCGGGGGCTACACCTTC	CASSQQGGGYTF
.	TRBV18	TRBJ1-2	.	TGTGCCAGCTCACCAACCGACGGCTACACCTTC	CASSPTDGYTF
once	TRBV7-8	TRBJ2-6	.	TGTGCCAGCAGTCAACTAGTCTCTGGGGCCAACGTCCTGACTTTC	CASSQLVSGANVLTF
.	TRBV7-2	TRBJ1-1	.	TGTGCCAGCAGCTACCGAACTTGGGGGAGCACTGAAGCTTTCTTT	CASSYRTWGSTEAFF
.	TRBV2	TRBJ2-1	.	TGTGCCAGCAAATATTTATCTGGACGTCTCGGCAATGAGCAGTTCTTC	CASKYLSGRLGNEQFF
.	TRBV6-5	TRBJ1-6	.	TGTGCCAGCAGCCGCGACAGATATAATTCACCCCTCCACTTT	CASSRDRYNSPLHF
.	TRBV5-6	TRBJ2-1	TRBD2	TGTGCCAGCAGCCCCAGCGGGAGGGCTGTGAATGAGCAGTTCTTC	CASSPSGRAVNEQFF
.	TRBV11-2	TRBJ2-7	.	TGTGCCAGCAGAGGGACGTGGGGTAGAGGTCTCAAGCAGTACTTC	CASRGTWGRGLKQYF
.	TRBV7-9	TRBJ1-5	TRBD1	TGTGCCAGCAGCTTGGACAGGGCGGGTCAGCCCCAGCATTTT	CASSLDRAGQPQHF
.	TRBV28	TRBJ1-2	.	TGTGCCAGCAGTTTACCTCCTCCGACCTATGGCTACACCTTC	CASSLPPPTYGYTF
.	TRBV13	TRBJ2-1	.	TGTGCCAGCAGCTTAGGCCCTAGCGCGTTGCCGCAGTTCTTC	CASSLGPSALPQFF
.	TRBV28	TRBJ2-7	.	TGTGCCAGCAGTTTTCGGTTAAGGAGCTCCTACGAGCAGTACTTC	CASSFRLRSSYEQYF
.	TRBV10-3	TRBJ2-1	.	TGTGCCATCAGTGACCCGACCCCCCCAAGCTCCTACAATGAGCAGTTCTTC	CAISDPTPPSSYNEQFF
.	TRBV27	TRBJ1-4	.	TGTGCCAGCTCTAGGGGGAAGGCCACGCCTAATGAAAAACTGTTTTTT	CASSRGKATPNEKLFF
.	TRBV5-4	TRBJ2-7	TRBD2	TGTGCCAGCAATGTAGCGGGAGCCGACTACGAGCAGTACTTC	CASNVAGADYEQYF
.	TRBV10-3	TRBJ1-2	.	TGTGCCATCAATAACGGGGGGCCTGGGGGCTACACCTTC	CAINNGGPGGYTF
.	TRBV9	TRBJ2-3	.	TGTGCCAGCAGCGTAAGCAGCGGAACTAGCACAGATACGCAGTATTTT	CASSVSSGTSTDTQYF
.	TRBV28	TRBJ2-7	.	TGTGCCAGCAGTTTTGGACCGAACCTTTCCTACGAGCAGTACTTC	CASSFGPNLSYEQYF
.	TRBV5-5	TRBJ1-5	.	TGTGCCAGCAGCCGCGGGCAGAGTAGCAATCAGCCCCAGCATTTT	CASSRGQSSNQPQHF
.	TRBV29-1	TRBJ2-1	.	TGCAGCGTTTCTACTAGGCTTTTTGTCAATGAGCAGTTCTTC	CSVSTRLFVNEQFF
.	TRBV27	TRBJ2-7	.	TGTGCCAGCACTGGACAGAAACCTTACGAGCAGTACTTC	CASTGQKPYEQYF
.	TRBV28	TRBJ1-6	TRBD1	TGTGCCAGCAGCCGTCGGGACAGGCATAATTCACCCCTCCACTTT	CASSRRDRHNSPLHF
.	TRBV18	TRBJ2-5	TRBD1	TGTGCCAGCTCACCACTCAACACGGGACAGGCCCATGAGCAGTACTTC	CASSPLNTGQAHEQYF
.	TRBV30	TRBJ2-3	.	TGTGCCTGGAGGCAGACGAAAAGTGGCACAGATACGCAGTATTTT	CAWRQTKSGTDTQYF
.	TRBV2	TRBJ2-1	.	TGTGCCAGTATGGGGTGGGGTGAGCAGTTCTTC	CASMGWGEQFF
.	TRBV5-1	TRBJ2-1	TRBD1	TGCGCCAGCAGCCGTAACCGGGACAGCAGCTACAATGAGCAGTTCTTC	CASSRNRDSSYNEQFF
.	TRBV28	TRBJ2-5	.	TGTGCCAGCAGTACCGGCGGGCTCTCACAAGAGACCCAGTACTTC	CASSTGGLSQETQYF
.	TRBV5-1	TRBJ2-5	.	TGCGCCAGCAGCAACGGTGGGACGTCGGGAGAGACCCAGTACTTC	CASSNGGTSGETQYF
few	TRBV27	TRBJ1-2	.	.	CASSSSGRGGYTF
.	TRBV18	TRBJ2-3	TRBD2	TGTGCCAGCTCACCAAAGGCTAGCGGGATTGGAACAGATACGCAGTATTTT	CASSPKASGIGTDTQYF
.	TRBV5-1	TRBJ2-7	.	TGCGCCAGCAAGGCTAATCTAGGGTACGAGCAGTACTTC	CASKANLGYEQYF
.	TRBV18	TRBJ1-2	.	TGTGCCAGCTCACCCTGGGACCAGGGTCATGGCTACACCTTC	CASSPWDQGHGYTF
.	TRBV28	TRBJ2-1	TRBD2	TGTGCCAGCAGTTCCCTTGGGGGAGGGTACAATGAGCAGTTCTTC	CASSSLGGGYNEQFF